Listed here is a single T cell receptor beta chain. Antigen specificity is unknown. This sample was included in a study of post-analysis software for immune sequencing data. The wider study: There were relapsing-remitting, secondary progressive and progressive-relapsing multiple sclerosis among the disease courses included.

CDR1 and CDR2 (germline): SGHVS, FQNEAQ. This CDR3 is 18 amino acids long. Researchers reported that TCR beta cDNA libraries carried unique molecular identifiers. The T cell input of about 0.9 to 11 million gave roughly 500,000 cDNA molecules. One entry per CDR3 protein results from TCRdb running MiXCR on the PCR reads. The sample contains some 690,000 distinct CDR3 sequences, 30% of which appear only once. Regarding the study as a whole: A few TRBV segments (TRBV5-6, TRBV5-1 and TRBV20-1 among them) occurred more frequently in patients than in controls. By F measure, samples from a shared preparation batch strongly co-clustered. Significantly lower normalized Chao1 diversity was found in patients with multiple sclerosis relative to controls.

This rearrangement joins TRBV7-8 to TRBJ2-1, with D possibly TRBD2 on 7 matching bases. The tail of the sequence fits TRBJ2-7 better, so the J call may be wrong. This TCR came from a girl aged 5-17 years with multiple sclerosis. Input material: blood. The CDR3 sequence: CASSLKGGGLSPYNEQYF. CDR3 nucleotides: TGTGCCAGCAGCTTAAAAGGCGGGGGCCTCAGCCCCTACAATGAGCAGTACTTC.